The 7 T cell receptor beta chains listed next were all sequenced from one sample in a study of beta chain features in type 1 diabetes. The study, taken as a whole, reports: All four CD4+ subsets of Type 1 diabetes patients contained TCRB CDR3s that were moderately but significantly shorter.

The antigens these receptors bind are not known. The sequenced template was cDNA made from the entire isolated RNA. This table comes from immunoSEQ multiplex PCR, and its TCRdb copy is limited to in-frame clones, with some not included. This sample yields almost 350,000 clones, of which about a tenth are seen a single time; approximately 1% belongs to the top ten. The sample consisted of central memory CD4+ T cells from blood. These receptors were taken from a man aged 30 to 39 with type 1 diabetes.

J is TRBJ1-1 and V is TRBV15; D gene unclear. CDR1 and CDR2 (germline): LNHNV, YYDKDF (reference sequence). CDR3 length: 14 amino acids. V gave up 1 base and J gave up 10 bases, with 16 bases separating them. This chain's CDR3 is CATSRGGSGLGAFF. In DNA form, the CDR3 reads TGTGCCACCAGCAGAGGCGGTAGTGGTTTGGGAGCTTTCTTT.

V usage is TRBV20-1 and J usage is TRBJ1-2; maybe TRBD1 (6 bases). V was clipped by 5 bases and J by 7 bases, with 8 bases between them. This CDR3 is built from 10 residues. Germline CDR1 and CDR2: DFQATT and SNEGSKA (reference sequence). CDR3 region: CSAYRVGYTF. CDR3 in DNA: TGCAGTGCTTACAGGGTTGGCTACACCTTC.

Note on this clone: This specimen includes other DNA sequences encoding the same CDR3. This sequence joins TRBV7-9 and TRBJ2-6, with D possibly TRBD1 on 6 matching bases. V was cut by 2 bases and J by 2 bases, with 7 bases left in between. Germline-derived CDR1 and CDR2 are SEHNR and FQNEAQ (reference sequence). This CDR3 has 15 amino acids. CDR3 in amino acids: CASSLSGAGANVLTF. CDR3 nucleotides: TGTGCCAGCAGCTTATCAGGGGCTGGGGCCAACGTCCTGACTTTC.

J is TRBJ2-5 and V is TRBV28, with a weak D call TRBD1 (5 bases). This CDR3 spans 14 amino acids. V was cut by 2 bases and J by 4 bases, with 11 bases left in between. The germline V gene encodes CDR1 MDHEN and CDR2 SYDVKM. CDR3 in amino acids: CASSLGHPLETQYF. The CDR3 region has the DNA TGTGCCAGCAGTTTAGGACACCCCTTAGAGACCCAGTACTTC. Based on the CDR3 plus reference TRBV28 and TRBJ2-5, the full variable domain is DVKVTQSSRYLVKRTGEKVFLECVQDMDHENMFWYRQDPGLGLRLIYFSYDVKMKEKGDIPEGYSVSREKKERFSLILESASTNQTSMYLCASSLGHPLETQYFGPGTRLLVL.

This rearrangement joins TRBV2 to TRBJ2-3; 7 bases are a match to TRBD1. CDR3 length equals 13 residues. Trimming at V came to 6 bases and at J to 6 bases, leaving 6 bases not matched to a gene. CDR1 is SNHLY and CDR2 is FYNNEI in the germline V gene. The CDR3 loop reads CASRPRTGDTQYF. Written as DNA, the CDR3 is TGTGCCAGCAGGCCCCGGACAGGCGATACGCAGTATTTT.

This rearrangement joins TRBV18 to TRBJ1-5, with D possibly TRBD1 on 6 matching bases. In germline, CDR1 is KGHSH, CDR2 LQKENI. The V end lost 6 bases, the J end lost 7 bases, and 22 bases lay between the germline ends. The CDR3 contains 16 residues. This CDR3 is CASSVDTNRAAQPQHF. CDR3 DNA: TGTGCCAGCTCCGTTGATACGAACAGGGCAGCGCAGCCCCAGCATTTT.

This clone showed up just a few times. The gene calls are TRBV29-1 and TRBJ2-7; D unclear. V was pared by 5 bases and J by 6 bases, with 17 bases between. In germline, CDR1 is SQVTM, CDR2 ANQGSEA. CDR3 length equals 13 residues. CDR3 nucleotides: TGCAGCGTTTCCTCCCCGGTGACCGGCGAGCAGTACTTC. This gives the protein CSVSSPVTGEQYF.